The 11 T cell receptor beta chains listed next were all sequenced from one sample in a study of blood T cell repertoires in COVID-19. Sequencing used immunoSEQ multiplex PCR; TCRdb keeps in-frame clones, though not all of them. The sample contains a few hundred thousand clones, about nine tenths of which appear only once. The sequencing sample was made of peripheral blood. Receptors were obtained from a man in his fifties or sixties with acute or convalescent COVID-19.

V gene TRBV7-6 combines with J gene TRBJ1-1; weak D call: TRBD1 (6 bases). CDR1 SGHVS and CDR2 FNYEAQ come from the germline V gene. Trimming cost V 2 bases and J 1 base, with 11 bases left between them. The CDR3 is 15 amino acids. In nucleotides, the CDR3 is TGTGCCAGCAGCTTAAATGGGGGCCCGAACACTGAAGCTTTCTTT. This codes for CASSLNGGPNTEAFF.

The chain uses TRBV27 and TRBJ2-7, with unresolved D. V was cut by 0 bases and J by 3 bases, with 6 bases left in between. CDR3 length: 13 amino acids. Germline assignment: CDR1 MNHEY and CDR2 SMNVEV (reference sequence). This CDR3 reads CASSLSEFYEQYF. Here the CDR3 DNA reads TGTGCCAGCAGTTTATCTGAGTTCTACGAGCAGTACTTC.

The V gene is TRBV7-3, the J gene TRBJ2-2; 9 nucleotides align to TRBD1. Trimming cost V 5 bases and J 5 bases; bases outside gene matches: 6. The CDR3 totals 15 residues. The germline CDR1 and CDR2 sequences are SGHTA and FQGTGA. CDR3 coding DNA: TGTGCCAGCAGCGTCTCCGGGACAGGGACCGGGGAGCTGTTTTTT. It encodes CASSVSGTGTGELFF.

Only one count was recorded for this clone. V usage is TRBV6-1 and J usage is TRBJ2-3, with no clear D. V lost 2 bases and J lost 1, with 10 bases in between. Germline CDR1 is MNHNS and CDR2 is SASEGT. This CDR3 contains 15 residues. DNA of the CDR3: TGTGCCAGCAGTGAACGCCCCGAGCGCACAGATACGCAGTATTTT. As protein: CASSERPERTDTQYF.

V gene TRBV7-9 combines with J gene TRBJ2-7; 10 bases match TRBD1. V was pared by 1 base and J by 5 bases, with 5 bases of the junction left unmatched. The CDR3 totals 15 residues. Per germline, CDR1 SEHNR and CDR2 FQNEAQ (reference sequence). The CDR3 region is CASSLGGQGINEQYF. The CDR3 DNA is TGTGCCAGCAGCTTAGGGGGACAGGGGATAAACGAGCAGTACTTC.

This clone showed up just once. The rearrangement joins TRBV19 to TRBJ1-1; possibly TRBD1 for D (6 bases). The CDR3 has 13 amino acids. The V end lost 5 bases, the J end lost 10 bases, and 17 bases lay between the germline ends. Germline V gives CDR1 LNHDA, CDR2 SQIVND (reference sequence). CDR3 DNA sequence: TGTGCCAGTAGTTCTACAGGGAGCCGGGCAGCTTTCTTT. This codes for CASSSTGSRAAFF.

This chain connects TRBV5-6 to TRBJ1-6; 8 bases are a match to TRBD1. V gave up 1 base and J gave up 4 bases; unmatched junction bases: 4. The CDR3 sequence is 16 residues long. In germline, CDR1 is SGHDT, CDR2 YYEEEE. The CDR3 loop is CASSLLDREYNSPLHF. The CDR3 nucleotides read TGTGCCAGCAGCTTGTTGGACAGGGAATATAATTCACCCCTCCACTTT.

The chain couples TRBV2 to TRBJ2-5; a weak D match, TRBD2 (6 bases). The CDR3 contains 14 residues. The germline CDR1 and CDR2 sequences are SNHLY and FYNNEI. With 5 bases removed from V and 2 bases from J, the gap between germline ends came to 12 bases. The CDR3, as DNA: TGTGCCAGCAGTCCCGGCGGGGTACAAGAGACCCAGTACTTC. Its translation: CASSPGGVQETQYF.

As DNA, the CDR3 is TGTGCCAGCAGCGTCAGAAGCGACACCGGGGAGCTGTTTTTT. Its protein product is CASSVRSDTGELFF. The J gene is TRBJ2-2, the V gene TRBV9; no reliable D call. V lost 2 bases, J lost 3 bases, and 8 bases lay in between. There are 14 residues in the CDR3. CDR1 SGDLS and CDR2 YYNGEE come from the germline V gene.

This clone was observed a few times. This chain uses TRBV19 with TRBJ1-6; 8 bases align to TRBD1. Per germline, CDR1 LNHDA and CDR2 SQIVND (reference sequence). This CDR3 spans 15 amino acids. V was pared by 5 bases and J by 7 bases, with 7 bases of the junction left unmatched. CDR3 protein: CASSPPGQANSPLHF. CDR3 in DNA: TGTGCCAGTAGTCCACCGGGACAGGCCAATTCACCCCTCCACTTT. The full variable domain, with the rest looked up from reference TRBV19 and TRBJ1-6, is DGGITQSPKYLFRKEGQNVTLSCEQNLNHDAMYWYRQDPGQGLRLIYYSQIVNDFQKGDIAEGYSVSREKKESFPLTVTSAQKNPTAFYLCASSPPGQANSPLHFGNGTRLTVT.

CDR3 amino acids: CASSSGGLHEQYF. The CDR3, as DNA: TGTGCCAGTAGTAGCGGGGGGCTTCACGAGCAGTACTTC. The rearrangement links TRBV19 to TRBJ2-7; 8 bases map to TRBD2. The CDR3 has 13 residues. The germline CDR1 and CDR2 sequences are LNHDA and SQIVND (reference sequence). With 4 bases clipped from V and 5 bases from J, the junction kept 4 bases outside the gene matches.